These 10 T cell receptor beta chains share one sample of origin, sequenced in a study of blood T cell repertoires in COVID-19 (dated by TCRdb to the early 2020s). Library generation was performed with the immunoSEQ multiplex PCR assay. This immuneACCESS table, as held by TCRdb, lists in-frame sequences with V and J called but not all clones. Of the missing ones, under half trace to an unresolved V gene in checked studies; the others have no known cause. This sample lists a few hundred thousand clones; more than 85% were detected once. The ten most abundant clones make up around 3% of the sample. The sequencing input was PBMCs or T cells enriched from blood (not recorded which). These receptors all come from a woman aged 25 to 39 who had recovered from COVID-19.

The gene calls are TRBV15 and TRBJ2-3; 9 bases are shared with TRBD1. The trim removed 3 bases at V and 0 bases at J, leaving 4 bases unmatched. CDR3 length: 16 amino acids. Germline-derived CDR1 and CDR2 are LNHNV and YYDKDF (reference sequence). CDR3 DNA: TGTGCCACCAGCAGCGGGACAGGGCCTAGCACAGATACGCAGTATTTT. It is translated as CATSSGTGPSTDTQYF.

V gene TRBV3-1 (or the pseudogene TRBV3-2) combines with J gene TRBJ2-3, with D possibly matching TRBD2 (5 bases). The CDR3 is made up of 16 amino acids. Trimming took off 1 base at V and 2 bases at J, with 13 bases between the two ends. CDR1 LGHDT and CDR2 YNNKEL come from the germline V gene (reference sequence). The CDR3 loop is CASSQGSSAYTDTQYF. The CDR3 region has the DNA TGTGCCAGCAGCCAAGGGAGTAGCGCATACACAGATACGCAGTATTTT.

This sequence joins TRBV27 and TRBJ1-5; 10 bases are a match to TRBD1. The V gene end was trimmed by 5 bases and the J gene end by 0 bases; junction bases not matched to a gene: 7. Germline V lookup: CDR1 MNHEY, CDR2 SMNVEV (reference sequence). The CDR3 contains 17 residues. The CDR3 spells CASSPGQGRSSNQPQHF. The DNA of the CDR3 is TGTGCCAGCAGTCCGGGACAGGGGAGGTCTAGCAATCAGCCCCAGCATTTT.

The gene calls are TRBV29-1 and TRBJ2-7; TRBD2 agrees at 10 bases. Trimming cost V 7 bases and J 9 bases; bases outside gene matches: 9. CDR3 length: 12 residues. Germline assignment: CDR1 SQVTM and CDR2 ANQGSEA. The CDR3 here is CSGGLAGEPQYF. CDR3 sequence (DNA): TGCAGCGGGGGGCTAGCGGGAGAGCCGCAGTACTTC.

The CDR3 here is CASSLTREAGETQYF. The CDR3 DNA sequence: TGTGCCAGCAGCTTAACTCGGGAGGCCGGGGAGACCCAGTACTTC. The gene calls are TRBV13 and TRBJ2-5, with TRBD2 identical over 7 bases. The V segment lost 2 bases and the J segment 5 bases; nucleotides outside the gene matches: 8. The germline gives CDR1 PRHDT, CDR2 FYEKMQ (reference sequence). There are 15 residues in the CDR3.

The rearrangement joins TRBV28 to TRBJ2-3; D is possibly TRBD1 (5 bases). CDR1 is MDHEN, CDR2 SYDVKM, per germline. The V end was cut by 2 bases, the J end by 4 bases, with 10 bases between. This CDR3 spans 14 amino acids. The CDR3 spells CASSLVTAPDTQYF. Written as DNA, the CDR3 is TGTGCCAGCAGTTTAGTGACAGCCCCAGATACGCAGTATTTT.

V usage is TRBV24-1 and J usage is TRBJ1-1, with TRBD1 matching 7 bases. V shed 10 bases and J 1 base; nucleotides not matched to a gene: 5. The CDR3 totals 13 residues. Germline V gene sequence: CDR1 KGHDR, CDR2 SFDVKD. CDR3 loop: CATQGQPNTEAFF. The CDR3 bases are TGTGCCACGCAGGGACAGCCGAACACTGAAGCTTTCTTT.

The rearrangement uses TRBV5-1 and TRBJ1-1, with D possibly matching TRBD1 (5 bases). The CDR3 sequence is 14 residues long. The germline gives CDR1 SGHRS, CDR2 YFSETQ. The ends were cut back, 2 bases at V and 4 bases at J, with 12 bases in the middle. CDR3 amino acids: CASSLLGQGTEAFF. CDR3 DNA sequence: TGCGCCAGCAGCTTATTAGGCCAGGGCACTGAAGCTTTCTTT.

The V gene is TRBV7-3, the J gene TRBJ2-3; D is unclear. Germline loops: CDR1 SGHTA, CDR2 FQGTGA. Trimming stripped 5 bases from V and 14 bases from J, with 20 bases between. This CDR3 spans 13 amino acids. The CDR3 nucleotides read TGTGCCAGCAGCCCCACCCCTCTTATGCGGTGGTATTTT. It encodes CASSPTPLMRWYF.

This clone was seen a few times. The chain joins TRBV2 to TRBJ2-7; 11 positions match TRBD1. This CDR3 has 14 amino acids. J lost 4 bases, V lost 7 bases, and 6 bases had no gene match. Germline V CDR1 and CDR2: SNHLY, FYNNEI. CDR3 nucleotide sequence: TGTGCCAGCATGTCTGGGACAGGGGGTTACGAGCAGTACTTC. Protein sequence: CASMSGTGGYEQYF.